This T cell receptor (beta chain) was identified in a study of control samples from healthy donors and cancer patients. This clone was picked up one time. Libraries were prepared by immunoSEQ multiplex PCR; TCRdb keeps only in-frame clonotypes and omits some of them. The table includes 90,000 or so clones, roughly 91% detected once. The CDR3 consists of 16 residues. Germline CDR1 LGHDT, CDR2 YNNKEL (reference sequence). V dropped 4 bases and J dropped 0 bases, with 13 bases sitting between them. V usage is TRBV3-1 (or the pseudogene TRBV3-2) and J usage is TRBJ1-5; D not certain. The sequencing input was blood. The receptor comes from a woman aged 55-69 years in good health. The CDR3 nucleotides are TGTGCCAGCAGCCCCCACAGTGGGAATAGCAATCAGCCCCAGCATTTT. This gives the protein CASSPHSGNSNQPQHF.